This is a list of T cell receptor beta chains from one sample in a study of response to subunit inactivated influenza vaccine. A single record per CDR3 protein comes from TCRdb applying MiXCR to the RT-PCR reads. The sample shows approximately 730,000 distinct CDR3 sequences, 11% to 15% of them seen only once. Source: PBMCs from blood, taken less than 15 days before vaccination. These receptors all stem from a man aged 45-65 years who received an inactivated influenza vaccine. Both conserved end residues are part of each CDR3. D genes are given only for firm matches. The size field is filled for only some rows; it gives once, few, many or a size class.

>NA|TRBJ2-4|TRBD1|TRBV20-1
CSVSAPGTGYRPYF
TGCAGTGTTTCCGCCCCCGGGACAGGGTATAGGCCGTACTTC
>NA|TRBJ2-3|NA|TRBV20-1
CSARDSGREYTQYF
TGCAGTGCTAGAGATTCGGGACGGGAGTATACGCAGTATTTT
>NA|TRBJ1-2|TRBD1|TRBV10-3
CAISERIGDREKANYGYTF
TGTGCCATCAGTGAGCGGATCGGGGACAGGGAAAAAGCTAACTATGGCTACACCTTC
>NA|TRBJ2-6|NA|TRBV20-1
CSARDYGETSSGANVLTF
TGCAGTGCTAGAGATTACGGGGAAACGAGCTCTGGGGCCAACGTCCTGACTTTC
>NA|TRBJ2-5|NA|TRBV20-1
CSASGATRKTQYF
TGCAGTGCTAGTGGCGCGACCCGAAAGACCCAGTACTTC
>NA|TRBJ2-7|NA|TRBV7-9
CATRPGYSYEQYF
TGTGCCACACGACCGGGGTACTCCTACGAGCAGTACTTC
>few|TRBJ1-4|TRBD1|TRBV7-6
CASSGTETGVEKLFF
TGTGCCAGCAGCGGGACCGAGACAGGGGTTGAAAAACTGTTTTTT
>NA|TRBJ2-5|TRBD2|TRBV4-2
CASSPTGLAGALWGQETQYF
TGTGCCAGCAGCCCGACCGGACTAGCGGGGGCCCTGTGGGGCCAAGAGACCCAGTACTTC
>NA|TRBJ1-1|TRBD1|TRBV20-1
CSAQGQGSVAFF
TGCAGTGCTCAGGGACAGGGGTCCGTAGCTTTCTTT
>NA|TRBJ2-5|TRBD1|TRBV6-2/TRBV6-3
CASSYSLPSIPGQFQETQYF
TGTGCCAGCAGTTACTCGTTACCGTCGATACCGGGACAGTTTCAAGAGACCCAGTACTTC
>few|TRBJ2-7|NA|TRBV11-1
CASSLIDGSYEQYF
TGTGCCAGCAGCTTAATCGACGGCTCGTACGAGCAGTACTTC
>few|TRBJ2-2|NA|TRBV6-1
CASTAPGPNTGELFF
TGTGCCAGCACCGCCCCAGGGCCGAACACCGGGGAGCTGTTTTTT
>many|TRBJ2-7|TRBD2|TRBV6-1
CASSQGLAGPVSSYEQYF
TGTGCCAGCAGTCAGGGACTAGCGGGCCCCGTTAGCTCCTACGAGCAGTACTTC
>many|TRBJ2-7|TRBD1|TRBV7-9
CASSSTGGAPGEQYF
TGTGCCAGCAGCTCCACAGGGGGCGCCCCCGGAGAGCAGTACTTC
>few|TRBJ2-2|TRBD2|TRBV4-1
CASSQVGSGTSGNTGELFF
TGCGCCAGCAGCCAAGTAGGTTCGGGGACTAGCGGGAACACCGGGGAGCTGTTTTTT
>few|TRBJ1-1|TRBD1|TRBV28
CASSRDSRTGGPEAFF
TGTGCCAGCAGCCGCGATTCTAGGACAGGGGGCCCTGAAGCTTTCTTT
>few|TRBJ2-5|NA|TRBV20-1
CSARDNLLRIQETQYF
TGCAGTGCTAGAGATAACCTCCTGCGGATCCAAGAGACCCAGTACTTC
>few|TRBJ2-3|NA|TRBV2
CASNQPMGWGGTDTQYF
TGTGCCAGCAATCAACCCATGGGTTGGGGAGGCACAGATACGCAGTATTTT
>NA|TRBJ2-2|TRBD1|TRBV6-1
CASSAPWGQGNTGELFF
TGTGCCAGCAGCGCTCCTTGGGGACAGGGTAATACCGGGGAGCTGTTTTTT
>few|TRBJ2-1|TRBD2|TRBV20-1
CSARPQRDYNEQFF
TGCAGTGCTAGACCCCAGCGGGATTACAATGAGCAGTTCTTC
>few|TRBJ1-2|TRBD1|TRBV12-3/TRBV12-4
CASSPGQALGGYTF
TGTGCCAGCAGCCCGGGACAGGCCCTCGGTGGCTACACCTTC
>few|TRBJ2-7|NA|TRBV19
CASSTWDSGYEQYF
TGTGCCAGTAGTACATGGGACTCGGGCTACGAGCAGTACTTC
>few|TRBJ2-5|TRBD1|TRBV28
CASSIGSQGALTQYF
TGTGCCAGCAGTATAGGTAGCCAGGGGGCGCTGACCCAGTACTTC
>once|TRBJ2-2|NA|TRBV7-2
CASNHQGQANTGELFF
TGTGCCAGCAATCATCAGGGCCAAGCGAACACCGGGGAGCTGTTTTTT
>NA|TRBJ1-6|NA|TRBV2
CASSEGHNSPLHF
TGTGCCAGCAGTGAAGGCCATAATTCACCCCTCCACTTT
>NA|TRBJ2-1|NA|TRBV7-9
CASSVDINNEQFF
TGTGCCAGCAGCGTGGACATCAACAATGAGCAGTTCTTC
>NA|TRBJ1-5|NA|TRBV18
CASSPGQYQPQHF
TGTGCCAGCTCACCGGGCCAGTATCAGCCCCAGCATTTT
>few|TRBJ2-5|TRBD2|TRBV10-3
CAISRGLAGGETQYF
TGTGCCATCAGTAGGGGACTAGCGGGAGGAGAGACCCAGTACTTC
>many|TRBJ2-1|NA|TRBV12-3/TRBV12-4
CASSPYGGPNEQFF
TGTGCCAGCAGCCCTTATGGGGGGCCCAATGAGCAGTTCTTC
>NA|TRBJ2-1|TRBD1|TRBV5-1
CASSLVRDSGVNEQFF
TGCGCCAGCAGCTTGGTCCGGGACAGTGGCGTTAATGAGCAGTTCTTC
>NA|TRBJ2-1|TRBD2|TRBV7-2
CASSLVAGGPHNEQFF
TGTGCCAGCAGCTTAGTAGCGGGGGGGCCCCACAATGAGCAGTTCTTC
>NA|TRBJ2-7|TRBD2|TRBV28
CASSLPAGSPTYEQYF
TGTGCCAGCAGTTTACCAGCGGGGAGCCCGACCTACGAGCAGTACTTC
>few|TRBJ2-5|NA|TRBV25-1
CASSDRRTEGIETQYF
TGTGCCAGCAGTGACCGAAGGACTGAGGGGATAGAGACCCAGTACTTC
>many|TRBJ2-6|NA|TRBV6-1
CASRPSGANVLTF
TGTGCCAGCAGGCCTTCTGGGGCCAACGTCCTGACTTTC
>few|TRBJ2-7|TRBD1|TRBV10-3
CAISSRTGGSYEQYF
TGTGCCATCAGTTCCCGGACAGGGGGATCATACGAGCAGTACTTC
>few|TRBJ2-5|NA|TRBV29-1
CSVRSSSETQYF
TGCAGCGTTCGGTCTAGCTCGGAGACCCAGTACTTC